The 14 T cell receptor beta chains in this list originate from one sample, sequenced in a study of cytomegalovirus exposure and HLA in healthy donors. Amplification used 60 Vbeta primers and 13 Jbeta primers. Sequencing used immunoSEQ multiplex PCR; TCRdb keeps in-frame clones, though not all of them. This sample has around 240,000 clones; about four fifths occur once, and the top ten carry 4.5% to 6%. The sample comprised PBMCs. These receptors came from a woman aged 40 to 55 in good health and CMV-seropositive.

This chain connects TRBV4-3 to TRBJ2-5, with 7 positions matching TRBD2. V lost 1 base to trimming and J lost 5 bases; unmatched junction nucleotides: 10. In germline, CDR1 is LGHNA, CDR2 YSLEER. The CDR3 totals 16 residues. CDR3 loop: CASSQGRLREGETQYF. In DNA, the CDR3 is TGCGCCAGCAGCCAAGGAAGGTTAAGGGAGGGGGAGACCCAGTACTTC.

The rearrangement uses TRBV5-1 and TRBJ1-1; 7 bases are shared with TRBD1. This CDR3 is built from 14 residues. Trimming removed 0 bases from V and 6 bases from J; junction bases left unmatched: 5. Germline CDR1 and CDR2: SGHRS and YFSETQ. CDR3 sequence: CASSLGGGNPEAFF. DNA for the CDR3: TGCGCCAGCAGCTTGGGAGGGGGCAATCCTGAAGCTTTCTTT.

The chain employs TRBV6-5 and TRBJ2-1, with 11 positions matching TRBD2. The CDR3 extends over 15 amino acids. V dropped 1 base and J dropped 8; count of bases not matched to a gene: 4. Germline-derived CDR1 and CDR2 are MNHEY and SVGAGI. Here the CDR3 reads CASSYFTSGRDEQFF. The CDR3 nucleotides read TGTGCCAGCAGTTACTTTACTAGCGGGAGAGATGAGCAGTTCTTC.

CDR3 sequence: CASSAGAEGTEAFF. DNA of the CDR3: TGTGCCAGCTCAGCAGGGGCCGAGGGCACTGAAGCTTTCTTT. This chain joins TRBV18 and TRBJ1-1; possibly TRBD1 for D (6 bases). CDR3 size: 14 residues. CDR1 and CDR2 from the germline V gene are KGHSH and LQKENI. The germline V and J ends were trimmed by 5 bases and 4 bases, with 14 bases remaining between them.

This rearrangement joins TRBV5-4 to TRBJ2-1, with 8 bases matching TRBD2. Trimming removed 4 bases from V and 8 bases from J; junction bases left unmatched: 17. The CDR3 is 17 residues long. Germline assignment: CDR1 SGHNT and CDR2 YYREEE (reference sequence). The DNA of the CDR3 is TGTGCCAGCAGCCGAACTACTAACACGGGAGGGATTTATGAGCAGTTCTTC. This sequence encodes CASSRTTNTGGIYEQFF.

This clone occurred once. The J gene is TRBJ2-2, the V gene TRBV6-1; no firm D call. Germline V gene data show CDR1 as MNHNS and CDR2 as SASEGT. CDR3 length equals 13 residues. V dropped 5 bases and J dropped 4 bases, with 8 bases sitting between them. The CDR3 loop reads CASSLYLTGELFF. CDR3 bases: TGTGCCAGCAGTCTATACCTCACCGGGGAGCTGTTTTTT.

The rearrangement joins TRBV5-1 to TRBJ2-1; 7 positions match TRBD2. Germline V gene sequence: CDR1 SGHRS, CDR2 YFSETQ. V dropped 4 bases and J dropped 8; count of bases not matched to a gene: 15. CDR3 length equals 16 residues. For the CDR3, the DNA is TGCGCCAGCAGCAGTCCGGGGCGGGAGAAGGCCCATGAGCAGTTCTTC. Translation: CASSSPGREKAHEQFF. Filled out from reference TRBV5-1 and TRBJ2-1, the complete variable domain reads KAGVTQTPRYLIKTRGQQVTLSCSPISGHRSVSWYQQTPGQGLQFLFEYFSETQRNKGNFPGRFSGRQFSNSRSEMNVSTLELGDSALYLCASSSPGREKAHEQFFGPGTRLTVL.

The chain combines TRBV18 with TRBJ1-2; 11 bases map to TRBD1. Germline CDR1 and CDR2: KGHSH and LQKENI. There are 13 residues in the CDR3. The junction had 1 base not matched to a gene; V was cut back by 3 bases and J by 7 bases. The DNA of the CDR3 is TGTGCCAGCTCACCGGACAGGGGGCTTGGCTACACCTTC. Encoded protein: CASSPDRGLGYTF.

The gene calls are TRBV4-3 and TRBJ2-7; D possibly corresponds to TRBD2 (7 bases). Trimming shortened V by 0 bases and J by 7 bases, and 16 bases separated the two germline ends. Germline loops: CDR1 LGHNA, CDR2 YSLEER. The CDR3 runs 15 residues. CDR3 nucleotides: TGCGCCAGCAGCCAAGATGGAGGGGGAGGGAGGGAGCAGTACTTC. Translating it yields CASSQDGGGGREQYF.

J is TRBJ1-6 and V is TRBV6-5, with D hard to call. Trimming pared 2 bases from V and 7 bases from J, leaving 12 bases between. The germline V gene has CDR1 MNHEY and CDR2 SVGAGI. The CDR3 consists of 15 residues. The CDR3 bases are TGTGCCAGCAGTTACGGAGGAGGGTTGAATTCACCCCTCCACTTT. Residues: CASSYGGGLNSPLHF.

The chain links TRBV6-1 to TRBJ1-5; 11 bases are a match to TRBD1. The CDR3 spans 13 residues. Trimming removed 11 bases from V and 3 bases from J; junction bases left unmatched: 3. The V gene's germline CDR1 is MNHNS and CDR2 SASEGT. The CDR3 region is CAGQGATNQPQHF. Here the CDR3 DNA reads TGTGCCGGACAGGGGGCCACCAATCAGCCCCAGCATTTT.

The genes are TRBV2 and TRBJ2-7; TRBD2 might be the D (5 bases). The V end lost 2 bases, the J end lost 6 bases, and 11 bases lay between the germline ends. The CDR3 has 13 amino acids. Germline lookup yields CDR1 SNHLY and CDR2 FYNNEI. CDR3 sequence (DNA): TGTGCCAGCAGTGAATCAACTAGGGCCGAGCAGTACTTC. Protein sequence: CASSESTRAEQYF.

In its sample, this clone was seen a few times. CDR3 sequence (DNA): TGTGCCAGCAGCTTAGTATCGGTAGCGGGGGGTGGAGATACGCAGTATTTT. Protein sequence: CASSLVSVAGGGDTQYF. The chain combines TRBV7-2 with TRBJ2-3; 10 bases map to TRBD2. Germline loops: CDR1 SGHTA, CDR2 FQGNSA. V shed 1 base and J 5 bases; nucleotides not matched to a gene: 9. The CDR3 covers 17 residues.

The chain couples TRBV7-8 to TRBJ2-6; D possibly corresponds to TRBD2 (5 bases). CDR1 and CDR2 from the germline V gene are SGHVS and FQNEAQ. V was trimmed by 4 bases and J by 3 bases, leaving 7 bases between them. The CDR3 sequence is 14 residues long. The chain's CDR3 is CASSSGYGANVLTF. Written as DNA, the CDR3 is TGTGCCAGCAGCTCGGGATATGGGGCCAACGTCCTGACTTTC.